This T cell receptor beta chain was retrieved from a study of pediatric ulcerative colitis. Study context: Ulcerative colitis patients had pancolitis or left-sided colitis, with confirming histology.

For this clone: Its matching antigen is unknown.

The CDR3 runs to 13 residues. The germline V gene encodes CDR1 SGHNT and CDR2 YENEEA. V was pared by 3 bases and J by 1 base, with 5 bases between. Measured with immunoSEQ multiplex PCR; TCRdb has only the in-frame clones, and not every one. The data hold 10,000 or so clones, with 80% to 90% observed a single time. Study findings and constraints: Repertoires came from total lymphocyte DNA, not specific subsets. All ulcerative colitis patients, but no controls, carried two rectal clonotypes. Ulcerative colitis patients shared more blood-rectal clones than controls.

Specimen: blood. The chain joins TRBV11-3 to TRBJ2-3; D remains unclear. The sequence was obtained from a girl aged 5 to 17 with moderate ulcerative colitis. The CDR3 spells CASSLLGTDTQYF. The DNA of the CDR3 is TGTGCCAGCAGCTTGTTAGGCACAGATACGCAGTATTTT.